The rows below give T cell receptor beta chains drawn from one sample of a study of regulatory T cells in long-lasting Graves disease. One entry per CDR3 protein, called by TCRdb with MiXCR from the multiplex PCR reads. The table includes 550,000 to 600,000 distinct CDR3 sequences, 16% detected once. The same specimen was also included in a second study, on T cells in Graves' hyperthyroidism and ophthalmopathy.

Sequencing used peripheral blood mononuclear cells (PBMCs), obtained at new diagnosis, from a patient treated with antithyroid drugs. The receptors derive from a young man with Graves disease. CDR3s include the opening cysteine and the closing phenylalanine or tryptophan. A D gene is named only where the DNA matches it firmly. Not every row has a clone size; where given, it reads once, few, many or a size class.

J gene: TRBJ2-3; clone size: many; D gene: .; V gene: TRBV18; CDR3 protein: CASSPNRGGTDTQYF; CDR3 DNA: TGTGCCAGCTCACCAAACAGGGGAGGAACAGATACGCAGTATTTT
J gene: TRBJ2-3; clone size: few; D gene: .; V gene: TRBV12-3/TRBV12-4; CDR3 protein: CASSLLRSFTDTQYF; CDR3 DNA: TGTGCCAGCAGTTTATTAAGGAGTTTCACAGATACGCAGTATTTT
J gene: TRBJ1-1; clone size: many; D gene: .; V gene: TRBV27; CDR3 protein: CASSLSSARTLRTEAFF; CDR3 DNA: TGTGCCAGCAGTTTATCGAGTGCCAGGACCCTAAGAACTGAAGCTTTCTTT
J gene: TRBJ2-7; clone size: few; D gene: .; V gene: TRBV19; CDR3 protein: CASSTSGEGALINYEQYF; CDR3 DNA: TGTGCCAGTAGTACATCAGGGGAAGGAGCCCTGATCAACTACGAGCAGTACTTC
J gene: TRBJ2-1; clone size: many; D gene: TRBD1; V gene: TRBV20-1; CDR3 protein: CSASPPPDRVYGREQFF; CDR3 DNA: TGCAGTGCTAGCCCCCCCCCGGACAGGGTGTATGGGAGGGAGCAGTTCTTC
J gene: TRBJ2-7; clone size: .; D gene: .; V gene: TRBV7-9; CDR3 protein: CASSRRGTPPYEQYF; CDR3 DNA: TGTGCCAGCAGCCGAAGAGGGACTCCTCCTTACGAGCAGTACTTC
J gene: TRBJ1-1; clone size: many; D gene: .; V gene: TRBV11-2; CDR3 protein: CASSAQLAVEAFF; CDR3 DNA: TGTGCCAGCAGCGCCCAACTCGCCGTTGAAGCTTTCTTT
J gene: TRBJ2-1; clone size: many; D gene: .; V gene: TRBV7-8; CDR3 protein: CASSLATGTYNEQFF; CDR3 DNA: TGTGCCAGCAGCTTAGCGACGGGGACCTACAATGAGCAGTTCTTC
J gene: TRBJ2-1; clone size: .; D gene: .; V gene: TRBV10-2; CDR3 protein: CASSEDWRYNEQFF; CDR3 DNA: TGCGCCAGCAGTGAGGACTGGCGGTACAATGAGCAGTTCTTC
J gene: TRBJ1-1; clone size: few; D gene: .; V gene: TRBV24-1; CDR3 protein: CATSDLGGTEAFF; CDR3 DNA: TGTGCCACCAGTGATTTGGGAGGCACTGAAGCTTTCTTT
J gene: TRBJ1-2; clone size: .; D gene: TRBD1; V gene: TRBV19; CDR3 protein: CASSPTGGANHGYTF; CDR3 DNA: TGTGCCAGTAGTCCTACAGGGGGCGCGAACCATGGCTACACCTTC
J gene: TRBJ1-2; clone size: few; D gene: TRBD1; V gene: TRBV6-1; CDR3 protein: CASRRDRSEGYTF; CDR3 DNA: TGTGCCAGCAGGAGGGACAGGTCGGAAGGCTACACCTTC
J gene: TRBJ1-3; clone size: .; D gene: TRBD1; V gene: TRBV7-8; CDR3 protein: CASSQGALTGNTIYF; CDR3 DNA: TGTGCCAGCAGCCAGGGGGCTTTAACTGGAAACACCATATATTTT
J gene: TRBJ2-4; clone size: many; D gene: TRBD2; V gene: TRBV30; CDR3 protein: CAWTSGKNIQYF; CDR3 DNA: TGTGCCTGGACTAGCGGGAAAAACATTCAGTACTTC
J gene: TRBJ1-5; clone size: .; D gene: .; V gene: TRBV19; CDR3 protein: CASSTEGSFGYQPQHF; CDR3 DNA: TGTGCCAGTAGTACCGAAGGGAGCTTTGGGTATCAGCCCCAGCATTTT
J gene: TRBJ1-2; clone size: .; D gene: TRBD1; V gene: TRBV20-1; CDR3 protein: CSARVGTGGGYTF; CDR3 DNA: TGCAGTGCTAGAGTCGGGACAGGGGGCGGCTACACCTTC
J gene: TRBJ2-3; clone size: many; D gene: .; V gene: TRBV6-2/TRBV6-3; CDR3 protein: CASAEGPGTDTQYF; CDR3 DNA: TGTGCCAGCGCGGAGGGGCCGGGCACAGATACGCAGTATTTT
J gene: TRBJ2-7; clone size: .; D gene: .; V gene: TRBV12-3/TRBV12-4; CDR3 protein: CASSSSGSLYEQYF; CDR3 DNA: TGTGCCAGCAGTTCCTCAGGGAGCTTATACGAGCAGTACTTC
J gene: TRBJ1-4; clone size: few; D gene: TRBD1; V gene: TRBV28; CDR3 protein: CASVATGVKEKLFF; CDR3 DNA: TGTGCCAGCGTTGCCACAGGGGTAAAGGAAAAACTGTTTTTT
J gene: TRBJ2-2; clone size: few; D gene: .; V gene: TRBV6-1; CDR3 protein: CASSAASSTGELFF; CDR3 DNA: TGTGCCAGCAGCGCGGCTAGTTCCACCGGGGAGCTGTTTTTT
J gene: TRBJ1-1; clone size: .; D gene: .; V gene: TRBV29-1; CDR3 protein: CSVAWDSWNTEAFF; CDR3 DNA: TGCAGCGTTGCCTGGGACTCCTGGAACACTGAAGCTTTCTTT
J gene: TRBJ1-6; clone size: few; D gene: TRBD1; V gene: TRBV25-1; CDR3 protein: CASSDDRGDSPLHF; CDR3 DNA: TGTGCCAGCAGTGACGACAGGGGTGATTCACCCCTCCACTTT
J gene: TRBJ1-3; clone size: few; D gene: .; V gene: TRBV3-1; CDR3 protein: CASSQAKVTAWRNTIYF; CDR3 DNA: TGTGCCAGCAGCCAAGCAAAAGTGACAGCTTGGCGAAACACCATATATTTT
J gene: TRBJ1-2; clone size: .; D gene: TRBD1; V gene: TRBV5-1; CDR3 protein: CASSTGTGGKDGYTF; CDR3 DNA: TGCGCCAGCAGCACCGGGACAGGGGGAAAAGATGGCTACACCTTC
J gene: TRBJ2-4; clone size: few; D gene: .; V gene: TRBV6-1; CDR3 protein: CASQGGQLAKNIQYF; CDR3 DNA: TGTGCCTCCCAAGGGGGGCAGTTAGCCAAAAACATTCAGTACTTC
J gene: TRBJ2-1; clone size: .; D gene: .; V gene: TRBV4-1; CDR3 protein: CASSITDEQFF; CDR3 DNA: TGCGCCAGCAGTATTACCGATGAGCAGTTCTTC
J gene: TRBJ2-3; clone size: many; D gene: .; V gene: TRBV20-1; CDR3 protein: CSARDPGDARREQYF; CDR3 DNA: TGCAGTGCTAGAGATCCGGGGGATGCCCGTCGGGAGCAGTATTTT
J gene: TRBJ2-3; clone size: many; D gene: TRBD2; V gene: TRBV30; CDR3 protein: CAWSAGLAVTDTQYF; CDR3 DNA: TGTGCCTGGAGTGCGGGACTAGCGGTAACAGATACGCAGTATTTT
J gene: TRBJ1-3; clone size: .; D gene: .; V gene: TRBV6-5; CDR3 protein: CASSYRPRGRAGNTIYF; CDR3 DNA: TGTGCCAGCAGTTACCGACCCCGGGGAAGGGCTGGAAACACCATATATTTT
J gene: TRBJ2-5; clone size: many; D gene: .; V gene: TRBV18; CDR3 protein: CASSRSAQETQYF; CDR3 DNA: TGTGCCAGCAGCCGTAGCGCCCAAGAGACCCAGTACTTC
J gene: TRBJ1-4; clone size: .; D gene: .; V gene: TRBV7-3; CDR3 protein: CASSLAHGEKLFF; CDR3 DNA: TGTGCCAGCAGCTTAGCCCACGGTGAAAAACTGTTTTTT
J gene: TRBJ2-5; clone size: many; D gene: .; V gene: TRBV28; CDR3 protein: CASSLTGRAPETQYF; CDR3 DNA: TGTGCCAGCAGTTTAACAGGGAGGGCTCCAGAGACCCAGTACTTC
J gene: TRBJ2-7; clone size: many; D gene: .; V gene: TRBV19; CDR3 protein: CASSNRRGYEQYF; CDR3 DNA: TGTGCCAGTAGCAACAGGCGGGGTTACGAGCAGTACTTC
J gene: TRBJ1-1; clone size: few; D gene: .; V gene: TRBV14; CDR3 protein: CATSKGLLFMNTEAFF; CDR3 DNA: TGTGCCACCTCAAAGGGACTATTATTTATGAACACTGAAGCTTTCTTT
J gene: TRBJ1-5; clone size: once; D gene: .; V gene: TRBV20-1; CDR3 protein: CSAQGTNQPQHF; CDR3 DNA: TGCAGTGCCCAGGGTACCAATCAGCCCCAGCATTTT
J gene: TRBJ2-7; clone size: many; D gene: .; V gene: TRBV2; CDR3 protein: CASRTTETTYEQYF; CDR3 DNA: TGTGCCAGCAGGACAACAGAAACTACCTACGAGCAGTACTTC
J gene: TRBJ2-5; clone size: few; D gene: .; V gene: TRBV14; CDR3 protein: CASSLYGVVETQYF; CDR3 DNA: TGTGCCAGCAGCCTATACGGGGTGGTCGAGACCCAGTACTTC
J gene: TRBJ2-1; clone size: many; D gene: .; V gene: TRBV11-2; CDR3 protein: CASSLGQRPYNEQFF; CDR3 DNA: TGTGCCAGCAGCTTAGGTCAGAGACCTTACAATGAGCAGTTCTTC
J gene: TRBJ1-2; clone size: .; D gene: TRBD1; V gene: TRBV29-1; CDR3 protein: CSVEGQGNYGYTF; CDR3 DNA: TGCAGCGTTGAAGGACAGGGGAACTATGGCTACACCTTC
J gene: TRBJ1-5; clone size: .; D gene: TRBD1; V gene: TRBV10-3; CDR3 protein: CATRTGGVNNQPQHF; CDR3 DNA: TGTGCCACCAGGACAGGCGGCGTGAACAATCAGCCCCAGCATTTT
J gene: TRBJ2-7; clone size: many; D gene: TRBD1; V gene: TRBV5-1; CDR3 protein: CASSPSTGDPYEQYF; CDR3 DNA: TGCGCCAGCAGCCCTTCAACAGGGGACCCCTACGAGCAGTACTTC
J gene: TRBJ1-2; clone size: few; D gene: TRBD1; V gene: TRBV5-1; CDR3 protein: CASSSAGTGVGYTF; CDR3 DNA: TGCGCCAGCAGCTCCGCCGGGACAGGGGTTGGCTACACCTTC
J gene: TRBJ1-2; clone size: .; D gene: .; V gene: TRBV27; CDR3 protein: CASSLGRGIDGYTF; CDR3 DNA: TGTGCCAGCAGTTTAGGCAGGGGAATAGACGGCTACACCTTC
J gene: TRBJ1-5; clone size: many; D gene: .; V gene: TRBV12-3/TRBV12-4; CDR3 protein: CASILAGNQPQHF; CDR3 DNA: TGTGCCAGCATCTTGGCTGGCAATCAGCCCCAGCATTTT
J gene: TRBJ1-5; clone size: few; D gene: .; V gene: TRBV5-8; CDR3 protein: CASSLRLPNQPQHF; CDR3 DNA: TGTGCCAGCAGCTTGCGTCTGCCCAATCAGCCCCAGCATTTT
J gene: TRBJ2-3; clone size: .; D gene: TRBD2; V gene: TRBV9; CDR3 protein: CASSVVPSGRAVSDTQYF; CDR3 DNA: TGTGCCAGCAGCGTAGTCCCTAGCGGGAGGGCCGTTTCAGATACGCAGTATTTT
J gene: TRBJ1-3; clone size: many; D gene: .; V gene: TRBV3-1; CDR3 protein: CASSQGVSGNTIYF; CDR3 DNA: TGTGCCAGCAGCCAGGGGGTTTCTGGAAACACCATATATTTT
J gene: TRBJ2-1; clone size: few; D gene: TRBD1; V gene: TRBV28; CDR3 protein: CASSTTGATYNEQFF; CDR3 DNA: TGTGCCAGCAGTACGACAGGGGCAACCTACAATGAGCAGTTCTTC
J gene: TRBJ1-5; clone size: few; D gene: .; V gene: TRBV18; CDR3 protein: CASSQLGLEQPQHF; CDR3 DNA: TGTGCCAGCTCACAACTAGGTCTAGAGCAGCCCCAGCATTTT